The TCR beta chain under discussion was sequenced for a study of CD8+ T cells in alopecia areata. Across the whole study: Skin was taken from roughly 6-12-month-old C3H/HeJ graft donors that had spontaneous alopecia and grafted onto approximately 7-10-week-old female C3H/HeJ mice. The study, taken as a whole, reports: Sequencing of scalp samples also captures resident alphabeta T cells of normal skin. It was lesional scalp, especially alopecia totalis/universalis, that showed higher clonality than normal scalp. It was less clear whether patients shared TCRs than it was in mice, possibly because of HLA.

The V gene's germline CDR1 is NNHDY and CDR2 SYVADS. The CDR3 runs to 13 residues. Trimming took 5 bases from V and 6 from J; bases not matched to a gene: 1. Turning to this clone: The antigen is undetermined. Each gene name is a mouse one. The sequenced fragment ends 4 residues before the CDR3 boundary, so the rest is inferred from the germline J gene.

Researchers sorted pooled cutaneous lymph node cells on the basis of CD4, CD8alpha, NKG2D, NKG2ACE and other markers. cDNA reverse transcribed from extracted RNA served as the sequencing template. The protocol was immunoSEQ multiplex PCR, while the TCRdb copy is restricted to in-frame clones and leaves out a portion. The sample has around 18,000 clones, none seen only once. The TCR sequence derives from a C3H/HeJ mouse with alopecia areata. For the strain, the MHC haplotype given is H2-k. Sequencing was performed on CD8+ T cells sorted from a lymph node. The chain carries TRBV13-3 and TRBJ2-1, with 11 bases identical to TRBD2. The sequenced CDR3 bases are TGTGCCAGCAGACTGGGGGGGCTTGCT. Protein product: CASRLGGLA. The CDR3 reads in full as CASRLGGLAEQFF.